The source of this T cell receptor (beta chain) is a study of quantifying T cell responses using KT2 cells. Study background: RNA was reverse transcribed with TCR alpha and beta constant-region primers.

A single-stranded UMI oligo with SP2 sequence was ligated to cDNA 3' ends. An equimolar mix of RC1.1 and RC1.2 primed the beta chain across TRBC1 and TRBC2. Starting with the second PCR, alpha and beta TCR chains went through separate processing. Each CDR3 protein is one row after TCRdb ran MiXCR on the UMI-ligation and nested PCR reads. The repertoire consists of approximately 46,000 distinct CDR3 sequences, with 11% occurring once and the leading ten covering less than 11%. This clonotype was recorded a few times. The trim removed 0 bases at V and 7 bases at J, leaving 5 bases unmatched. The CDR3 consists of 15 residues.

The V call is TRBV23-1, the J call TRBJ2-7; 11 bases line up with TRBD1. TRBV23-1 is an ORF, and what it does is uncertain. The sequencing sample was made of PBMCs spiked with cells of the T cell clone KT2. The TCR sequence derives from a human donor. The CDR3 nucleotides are TGCGCCAGCAGTCAATCCGGACAGGGGGCGGGGGAGCAGTACTTC. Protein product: CASSQSGQGAGEQYF.